Sequencing of this T cell receptor (beta chain) was carried out in a study of control samples from healthy donors and cancer patients. V trimming: 4 bases; J trimming: 0 bases; junction bases outside the gene matches: 3. CDR1 is SNHLY and CDR2 is FYNNEI in the germline V gene. The CDR3 extends over 15 amino acids. The data were produced by immunoSEQ multiplex PCR, yet TCRdb's version contains in-frame clones alone and is incomplete. The sample carries 70,000 or so clones, about 95% recorded once. This sequence originates from a woman aged 40 to 50 in good health. This chain connects TRBV2 to TRBJ1-2; 9 bases agree with TRBD1. Sequenced material: blood. The CDR3 bases are TGTGCCAGCAGTGCGGGACAGGGCCCTAACTATGGCTACACCTTC. Its translation is CASSAGQGPNYGYTF.